The present TCR beta chain was sequenced within a study of CD8 T cells in Susac syndrome. Reverse transcription used about 0.45 to 1 ug RNA and random hexamers. The immunoSEQ assay covered 54 Vbeta and 13 Jbeta segments for CDR3. TCRdb analysed the immunoSEQ multiplex PCR reads with MiXCR anew, one entry per CDR3 protein. Of under 95,000 distinct CDR3 sequences in the sample, around 94% are singletons; the top ten hold roughly 0.31%. Notes on this clonotype: The target antigen is unknown.

V lost 1 base to trimming and J lost 5 bases; unmatched junction nucleotides: 1. Per the germline V gene, CDR1 is SGHNT and CDR2 is YENEEA. The CDR3 is 14 residues long. Sequencing of TCR beta was carried out in blood CD8+ and CD4+ T cells. Overall study results and limits: The CD4+ T cell repertoires in Susac syndrome were not clonally expanded.

This sequence was found in a human donor with Susac syndrome. The chain joins TRBV11-3 to TRBJ2-1; 8 nucleotides line up with TRBD2. Sequencing input: CD4+ T cells from PBMCs. This chain's CDR3 is CASSLGGGNNEQFF. The CDR3 region has the DNA TGTGCCAGCAGCTTAGGCGGGGGGAACAATGAGCAGTTCTTC.